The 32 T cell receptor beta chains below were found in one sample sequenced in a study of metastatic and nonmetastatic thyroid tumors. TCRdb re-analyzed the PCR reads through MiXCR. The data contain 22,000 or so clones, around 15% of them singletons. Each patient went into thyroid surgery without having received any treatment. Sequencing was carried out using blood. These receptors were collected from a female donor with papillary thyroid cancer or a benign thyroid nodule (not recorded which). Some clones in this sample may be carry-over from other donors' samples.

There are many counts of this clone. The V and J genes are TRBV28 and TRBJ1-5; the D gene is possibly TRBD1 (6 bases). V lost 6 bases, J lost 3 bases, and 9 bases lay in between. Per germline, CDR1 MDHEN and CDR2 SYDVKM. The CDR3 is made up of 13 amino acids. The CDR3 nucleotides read TGTGCCAGCAGCCGACAGGTCAATCAGCCCCAGCATTTT. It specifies CASSRQVNQPQHF.

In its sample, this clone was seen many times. CDR3 nucleotide sequence: TGTGCCAGCAGACGGACCGGGACGGGCCTCCAAGAGACCCAGTACTTC. Translated: CASRRTGTGLQETQYF. V gene TRBV6-1 combines with J gene TRBJ2-5; either TRBD1 or TRBD2 may fit D (5 bases each). Trimming removed 6 bases from V and 1 base from J, with 18 bases in between. The CDR3 consists of 16 residues. Germline values: CDR1 MNHNS, CDR2 SASEGT.

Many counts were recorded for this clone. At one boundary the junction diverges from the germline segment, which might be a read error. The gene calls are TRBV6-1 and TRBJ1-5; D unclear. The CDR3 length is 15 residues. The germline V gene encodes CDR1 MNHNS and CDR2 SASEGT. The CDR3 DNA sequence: TGTACCAGCAGTGAATCCAAGGTACGCAATCAGCCCCAGCATTTT. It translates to CTSSESKVRNQPQHF.

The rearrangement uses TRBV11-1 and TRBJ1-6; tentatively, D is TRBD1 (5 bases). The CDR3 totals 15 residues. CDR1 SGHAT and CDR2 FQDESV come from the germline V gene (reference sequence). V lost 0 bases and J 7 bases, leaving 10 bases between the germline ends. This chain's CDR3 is CASSLAGGLNSPLHF. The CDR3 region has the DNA TGTGCCAGCAGCTTAGCGGGGGGTTTGAATTCACCCCTCCACTTT.

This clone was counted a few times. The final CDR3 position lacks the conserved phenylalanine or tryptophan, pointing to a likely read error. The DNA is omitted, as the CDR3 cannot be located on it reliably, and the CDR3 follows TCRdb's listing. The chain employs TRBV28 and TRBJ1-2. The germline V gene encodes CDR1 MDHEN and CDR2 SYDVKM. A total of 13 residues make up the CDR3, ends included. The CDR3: CASSFGQNYGYTL.

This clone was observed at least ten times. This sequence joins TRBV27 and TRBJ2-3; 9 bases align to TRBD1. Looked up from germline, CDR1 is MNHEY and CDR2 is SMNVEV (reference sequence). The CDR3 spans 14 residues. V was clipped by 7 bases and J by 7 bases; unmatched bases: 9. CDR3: CASKRTGALNTQYF. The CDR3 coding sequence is TGTGCCAGCAAGAGGACAGGGGCCCTGAATACGCAGTATTTT.

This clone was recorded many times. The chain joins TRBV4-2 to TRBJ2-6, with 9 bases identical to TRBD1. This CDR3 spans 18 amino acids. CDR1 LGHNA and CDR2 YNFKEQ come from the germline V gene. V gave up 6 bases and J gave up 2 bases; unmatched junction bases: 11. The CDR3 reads CASRNPGQGVTGANVLTF. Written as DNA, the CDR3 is TGTGCCAGCAGGAATCCGGGACAGGGTGTAACTGGGGCCAACGTCCTGACTTTC.

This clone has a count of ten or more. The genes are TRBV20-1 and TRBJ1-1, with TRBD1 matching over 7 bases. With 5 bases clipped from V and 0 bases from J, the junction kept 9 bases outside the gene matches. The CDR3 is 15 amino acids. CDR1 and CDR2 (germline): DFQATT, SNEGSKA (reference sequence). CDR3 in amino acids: CSAYIGQALNTEAFF. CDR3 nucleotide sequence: TGCAGTGCTTATATCGGACAGGCCTTGAACACTGAAGCTTTCTTT.

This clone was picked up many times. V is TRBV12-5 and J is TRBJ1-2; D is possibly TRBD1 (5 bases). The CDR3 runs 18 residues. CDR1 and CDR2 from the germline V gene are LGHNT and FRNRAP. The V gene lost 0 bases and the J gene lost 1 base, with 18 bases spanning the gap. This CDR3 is CASGLVHFQGLINYGYTF. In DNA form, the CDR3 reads TGTGCTAGTGGTTTGGTACATTTTCAGGGTTTAATTAACTATGGCTACACCTTC.

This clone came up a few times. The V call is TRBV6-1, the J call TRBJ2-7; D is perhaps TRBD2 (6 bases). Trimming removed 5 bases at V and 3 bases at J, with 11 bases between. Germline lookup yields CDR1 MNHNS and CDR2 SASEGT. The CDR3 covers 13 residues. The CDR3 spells CASSPRLDYEQYF. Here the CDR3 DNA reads TGTGCCAGCAGTCCCAGACTAGACTACGAGCAGTACTTC.

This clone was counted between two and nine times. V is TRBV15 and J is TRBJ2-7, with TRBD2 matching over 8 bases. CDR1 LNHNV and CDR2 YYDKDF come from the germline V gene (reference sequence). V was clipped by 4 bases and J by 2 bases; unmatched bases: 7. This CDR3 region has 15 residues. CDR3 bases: TGTGCCACCAGCACCCATACTAGCGGTACCTACGAGCAGTACTTC. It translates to CATSTHTSGTYEQYF. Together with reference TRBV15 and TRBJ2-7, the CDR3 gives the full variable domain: DAMVIQNPRYQVTQFGKPVTLSCSQTLNHNVMYWYQQKSSQAPKLLFHYYDKDFNNEADTPDNFQSRRPNTSFCFLDIRSPGLGDTAMYLCATSTHTSGTYEQYFGPGTRLTVT.

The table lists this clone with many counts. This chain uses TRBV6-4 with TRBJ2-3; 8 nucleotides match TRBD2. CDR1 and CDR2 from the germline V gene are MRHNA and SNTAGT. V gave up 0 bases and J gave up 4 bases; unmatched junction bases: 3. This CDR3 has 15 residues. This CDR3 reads CASSDSPAGADTQYF. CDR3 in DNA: TGTGCCAGCAGTGACTCGCCAGCGGGAGCAGATACGCAGTATTTT.

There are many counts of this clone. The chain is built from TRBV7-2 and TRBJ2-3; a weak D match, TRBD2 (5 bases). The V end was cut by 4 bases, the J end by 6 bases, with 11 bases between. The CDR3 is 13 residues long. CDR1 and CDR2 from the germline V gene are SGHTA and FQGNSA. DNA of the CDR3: TGTGCCAGCAGCTCCAATAGCGCGGATACGCAGTATTTT. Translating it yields CASSSNSADTQYF.

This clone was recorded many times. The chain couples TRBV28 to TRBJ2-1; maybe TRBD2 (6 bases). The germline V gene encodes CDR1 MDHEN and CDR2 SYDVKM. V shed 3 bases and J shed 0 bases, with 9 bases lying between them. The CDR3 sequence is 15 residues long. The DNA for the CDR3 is TGTGCCAGCAGTTTCGAGGGACTCTCCTACAATGAGCAGTTCTTC. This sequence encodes CASSFEGLSYNEQFF.

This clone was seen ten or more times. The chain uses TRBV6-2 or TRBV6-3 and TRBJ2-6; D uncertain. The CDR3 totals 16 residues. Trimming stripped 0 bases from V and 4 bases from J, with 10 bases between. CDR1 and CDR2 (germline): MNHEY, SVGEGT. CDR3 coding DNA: TGTGCCAGCAGTTACTCATACGGCTCCGGGGCCAACGTCCTGACTTTC. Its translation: CASSYSYGSGANVLTF.

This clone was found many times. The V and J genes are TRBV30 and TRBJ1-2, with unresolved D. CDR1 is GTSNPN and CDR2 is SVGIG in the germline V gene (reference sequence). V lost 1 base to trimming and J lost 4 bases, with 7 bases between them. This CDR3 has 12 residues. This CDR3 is CAWSADGYGYTF. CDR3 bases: TGTGCCTGGAGTGCGGATGGCTATGGCTACACCTTC.

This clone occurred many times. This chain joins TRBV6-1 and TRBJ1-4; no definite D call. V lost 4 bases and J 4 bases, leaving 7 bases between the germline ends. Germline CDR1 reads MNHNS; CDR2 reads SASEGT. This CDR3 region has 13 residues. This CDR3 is CASSGHLNEKLFF. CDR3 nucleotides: TGTGCCAGCAGTGGACACCTTAATGAAAAACTGTTTTTT.

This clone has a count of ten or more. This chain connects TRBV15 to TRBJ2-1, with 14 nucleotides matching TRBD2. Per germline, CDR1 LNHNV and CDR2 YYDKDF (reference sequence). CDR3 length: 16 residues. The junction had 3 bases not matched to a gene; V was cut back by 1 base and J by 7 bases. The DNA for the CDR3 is TGTGCCACCAGCAGAGGGGGGACTAGCGGGAGTAATGAGCAGTTCTTC. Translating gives CATSRGGTSGSNEQFF. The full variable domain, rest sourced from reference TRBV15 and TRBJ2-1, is DAMVIQNPRYQVTQFGKPVTLSCSQTLNHNVMYWYQQKSSQAPKLLFHYYDKDFNNEADTPDNFQSRRPNTSFCFLDIRSPGLGDTAMYLCATSRGGTSGSNEQFFGPGTRLTVL.

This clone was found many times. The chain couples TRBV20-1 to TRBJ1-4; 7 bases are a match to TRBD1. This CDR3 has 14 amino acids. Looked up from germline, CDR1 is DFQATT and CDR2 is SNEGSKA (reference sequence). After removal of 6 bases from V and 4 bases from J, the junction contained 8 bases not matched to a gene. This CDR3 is CSANTGTDNEKLFF. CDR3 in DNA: TGCAGTGCAAACACCGGGACAGATAATGAAAAACTGTTTTTT.

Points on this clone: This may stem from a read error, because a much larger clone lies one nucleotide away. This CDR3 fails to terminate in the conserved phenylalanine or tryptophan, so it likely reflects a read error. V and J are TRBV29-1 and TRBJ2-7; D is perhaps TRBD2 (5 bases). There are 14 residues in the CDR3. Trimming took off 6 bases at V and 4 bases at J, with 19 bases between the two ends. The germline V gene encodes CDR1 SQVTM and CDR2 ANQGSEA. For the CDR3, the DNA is TGCAGCGTCACTGGCCTCGGGTCGGGGTACGAGCAGTACTCC. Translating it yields CSVTGLGSGYEQYS.

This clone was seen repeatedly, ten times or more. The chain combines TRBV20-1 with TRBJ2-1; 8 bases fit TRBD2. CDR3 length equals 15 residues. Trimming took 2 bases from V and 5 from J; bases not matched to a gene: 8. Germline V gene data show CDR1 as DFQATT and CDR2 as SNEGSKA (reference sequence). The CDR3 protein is CSARLRLAGNNEQFF. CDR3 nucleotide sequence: TGCAGTGCTAGACTGCGGCTAGCGGGTAACAATGAGCAGTTCTTC.

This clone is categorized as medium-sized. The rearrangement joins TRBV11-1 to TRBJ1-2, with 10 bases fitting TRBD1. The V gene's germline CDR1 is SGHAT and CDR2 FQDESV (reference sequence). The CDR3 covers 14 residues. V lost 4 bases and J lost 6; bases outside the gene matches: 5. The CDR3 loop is CASSSGQGNDGYTF. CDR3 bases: TGTGCCAGCAGCTCGGGACAGGGGAATGATGGCTACACCTTC.

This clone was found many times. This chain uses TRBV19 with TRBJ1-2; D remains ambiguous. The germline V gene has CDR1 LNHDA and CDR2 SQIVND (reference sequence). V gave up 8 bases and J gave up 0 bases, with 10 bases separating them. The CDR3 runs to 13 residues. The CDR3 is CASAYRANYGYTF. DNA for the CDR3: TGTGCCAGTGCTTACAGAGCTAACTATGGCTACACCTTC.

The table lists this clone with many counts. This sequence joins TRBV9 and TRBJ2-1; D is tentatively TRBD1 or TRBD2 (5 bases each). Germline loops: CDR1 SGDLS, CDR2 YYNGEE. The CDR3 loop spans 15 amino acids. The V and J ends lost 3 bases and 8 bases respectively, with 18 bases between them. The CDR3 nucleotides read TGTGCCAGCAGCGCAGGGACCCTCCTCGTAGATGAGCAGTTCTTC. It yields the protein CASSAGTLLVDEQFF. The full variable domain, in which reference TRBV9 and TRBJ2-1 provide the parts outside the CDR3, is DSGVTQTPKHLITATGQRVTLRCSPRSGDLSVYWYQQSLDQGLQFLIQYYNGEERAKGNILERFSAQQFPDLHSELNLSSLELGDSALYFCASSAGTLLVDEQFFGPGTRLTVL.

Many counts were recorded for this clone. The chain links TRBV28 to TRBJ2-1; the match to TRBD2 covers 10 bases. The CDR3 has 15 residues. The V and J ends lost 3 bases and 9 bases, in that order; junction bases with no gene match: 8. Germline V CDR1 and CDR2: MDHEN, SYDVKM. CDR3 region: CASSFSSGSLSEQFF. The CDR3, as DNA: TGTGCCAGCAGTTTTTCTAGCGGGAGTCTTTCTGAGCAGTTCTTC.

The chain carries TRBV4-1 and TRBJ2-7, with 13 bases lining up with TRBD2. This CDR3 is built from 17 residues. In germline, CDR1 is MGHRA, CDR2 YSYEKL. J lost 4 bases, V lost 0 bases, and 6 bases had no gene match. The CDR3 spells CASSQDGGTSGTYEQYF. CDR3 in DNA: TGCGCCAGCAGCCAAGATGGCGGGACTAGCGGGACTTACGAGCAGTACTTC.

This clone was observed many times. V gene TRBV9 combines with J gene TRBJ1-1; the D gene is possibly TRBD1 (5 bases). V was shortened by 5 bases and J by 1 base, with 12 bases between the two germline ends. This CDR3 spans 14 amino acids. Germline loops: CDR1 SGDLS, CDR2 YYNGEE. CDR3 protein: CASRQLGGNTEAFF. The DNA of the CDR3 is TGTGCCAGCAGACAATTGGGGGGGAACACTGAAGCTTTCTTT. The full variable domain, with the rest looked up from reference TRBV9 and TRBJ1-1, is DSGVTQTPKHLITATGQRVTLRCSPRSGDLSVYWYQQSLDQGLQFLIQYYNGEERAKGNILERFSAQQFPDLHSELNLSSLELGDSALYFCASRQLGGNTEAFFGQGTRLTVV.

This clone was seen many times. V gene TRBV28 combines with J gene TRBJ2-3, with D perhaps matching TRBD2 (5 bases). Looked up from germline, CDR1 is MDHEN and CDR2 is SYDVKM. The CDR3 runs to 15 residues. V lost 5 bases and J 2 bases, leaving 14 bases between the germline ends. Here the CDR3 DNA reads TGTGCCAGCAGTCCCCCAGAGCGGCTCACAGATACGCAGTATTTT. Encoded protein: CASSPPERLTDTQYF.

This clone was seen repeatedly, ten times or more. CDR3 nucleotides: TGCGCCAGCAGCTCACCTCCCCGGGACATGGGGAACATTCAGTACTTC. Translating gives CASSSPPRDMGNIQYF. J is TRBJ2-4 and V is TRBV4-1; TRBD1 might be the D (6 bases). V shed 5 bases and J shed 7 bases, with 21 bases lying between them. From germline, CDR1 is MGHRA and CDR2 YSYEKL. This CDR3 contains 16 residues.

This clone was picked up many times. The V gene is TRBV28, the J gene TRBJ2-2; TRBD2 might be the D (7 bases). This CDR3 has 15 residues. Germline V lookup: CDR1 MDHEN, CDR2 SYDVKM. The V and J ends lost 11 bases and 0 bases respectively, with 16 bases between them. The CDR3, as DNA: TGTGCCGTAGGGGGGGCGGAATCGAACACCGGGGAGCTGTTTTTT. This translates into CAVGGAESNTGELFF.

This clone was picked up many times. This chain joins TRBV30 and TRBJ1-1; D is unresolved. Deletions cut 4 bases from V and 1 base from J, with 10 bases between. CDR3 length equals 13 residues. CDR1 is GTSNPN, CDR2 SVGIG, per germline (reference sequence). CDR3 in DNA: TGTGCCTGGACCCGCCGTCGGAACACTGAAGCTTTCTTT. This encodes CAWTRRRNTEAFF.

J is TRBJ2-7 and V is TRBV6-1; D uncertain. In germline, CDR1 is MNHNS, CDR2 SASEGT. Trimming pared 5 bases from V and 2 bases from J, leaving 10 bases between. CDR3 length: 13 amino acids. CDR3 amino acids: CASSTASPYEQYF. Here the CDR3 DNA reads TGTGCCAGCAGTACCGCCTCTCCCTACGAGCAGTACTTC.